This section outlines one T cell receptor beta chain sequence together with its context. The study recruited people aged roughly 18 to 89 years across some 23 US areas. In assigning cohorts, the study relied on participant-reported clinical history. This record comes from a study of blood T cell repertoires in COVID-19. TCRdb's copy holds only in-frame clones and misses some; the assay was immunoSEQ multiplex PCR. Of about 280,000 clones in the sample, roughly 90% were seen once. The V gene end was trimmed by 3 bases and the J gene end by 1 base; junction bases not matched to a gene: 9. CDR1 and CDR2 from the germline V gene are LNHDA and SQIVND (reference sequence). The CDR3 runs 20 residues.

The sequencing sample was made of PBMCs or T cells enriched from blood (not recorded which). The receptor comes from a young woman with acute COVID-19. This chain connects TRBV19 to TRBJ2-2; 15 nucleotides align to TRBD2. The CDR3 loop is CASSIFGLAGGWRNTGELFF. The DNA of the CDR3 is TGTGCCAGTAGTATTTTCGGACTAGCGGGAGGGTGGCGGAACACCGGGGAGCTGTTTTTT.